The T cell receptor (beta chain) under discussion was sequenced for a study of cytomegalovirus exposure and HLA in healthy donors. Whole-study results and caveats: The study flagged approximately 180 TCR beta chains as cytomegalovirus-associated. A missense DCLRE1C variant was associated with V- and J-gene trimming of TCR beta chains in a later analysis, and an independent cohort replicated the association.

The PCR employed 60 Vbeta primers together with 13 Jbeta primers. In the authors' workflow: Approximately 11 million shared chains were among about 80 million unique TCR beta chains counted in a later analysis. Profiled with immunoSEQ multiplex PCR; TCRdb holds only in-frame clones, not every one. The D gene and trimming were derived from the DNA, and the V and J assignments and clone size from that table. The sample's table shows 130,000 to 150,000 clones. The CDR3 consists of 15 residues. Deletions cut 0 bases from V and 3 bases from J, with 13 bases between. Germline CDR1 and CDR2: SGHNT and YYREEE (reference sequence). Regarding this clone: Its antigen is not known.

The TCR originated in a woman aged 45-60 years in good health and CMV-seronegative. The J gene is TRBJ2-7, the V gene TRBV5-4, with TRBD1 as a possible D gene (5 bases). The sample comprised PBMCs. The CDR3 region has the DNA TGTGCCAGCAGCTTGGATCAGGGTACGAGCTACGAGCAGTACTTC. Amino acids: CASSLDQGTSYEQYF. The full variable domain, its missing parts supplied by reference TRBV5-4 and TRBJ2-7, is ETGVTQSPTHLIKTRGQQVTLRCSSQSGHNTVSWYQQALGQGPQFIFQYYREEENGRGNFPPRFSGLQFPNYSSELNVNALELDDSALYLCASSLDQGTSYEQYFGPGTRLTVT.